This record concerns one TCR beta chain sequence. One junction end does not reproduce the germline sequence, and a read error may be involved. Germline-derived CDR1 and CDR2 are SSHAT and FNYEAQ (reference sequence). The CDR3 is 15 amino acids. The data were taken from a study of cytomegalovirus exposure and HLA in healthy donors. Vbeta (60) and Jbeta (13) primers were used in the PCR. The assay was immunoSEQ multiplex PCR, and TCRdb's table has in-frame clones only and misses some. The sample shows 90,000 to 150,000 clones, roughly 60% of them seen only once. This rearrangement joins TRBV7-7 to TRBJ2-2; 11 nucleotides match TRBD2. The TCR was taken from a man aged 35 to 55 in good health and CMV-seropositive. Material for sequencing was PBMCs. The CDR3 sequence is CASSLLAGVPGELFF. The CDR3, as DNA: TGTGCTAGCAGCCTACTAGCGGGAGTTCCCGGGGAGCTGTTTTTT. Supplemented by reference TRBV7-7 and TRBJ2-2, the full variable domain reads GAGVSQSPRYKVTKRGQDVTLRCDPISSHATLYWYQQALGQGPEFLTYFNYEAQPDKSGLPSDRFSAERPEGSISTLTIQRTEQRDSAMYRCASSLLAGVPGELFFGEGSRLTVL.